Below, 26 T cell receptor beta chains from the same sample are listed, as sequenced in a study of CD8 T cells in ankylosing spondylitis (dated by TCRdb to the late 2010s). Library prep was done by 5' RACE. TCRdb names Illumina HiSeq 2500 as the instrument used. Using fastp trimming at Q25 and MiXCR clonotype assembly, TCRdb reanalyzed the public sequencing data and kept in-frame beta chains. Merged by CDR3 protein, the rows form single entries marked with the most common genes and DNA. Across this sample there are some 200,000 distinct CDR3 sequences, with 9.5% to 15% seen only once. Clones ranked in the top ten supply approximately 15% of the sample. The sample comprised blood, either unsorted or a sorted T cell fraction (not recorded which). The receptors originated from a male donor with ankylosing spondylitis or in good health (not recorded which).

V and J are TRBV27 and TRBJ2-7; perhaps TRBD1 as D (5 bases). Between the trimmed V and J ends, which lost 3 bases and 3 bases, there was a span of 12 bases. The V gene's germline CDR1 is MNHEY and CDR2 SMNVEV (reference sequence). The CDR3 runs to 14 residues. Here the CDR3 DNA reads TGTGCCAGCAGTTTCTCAGTGGGGCTCTACGAGCAGTACTTC. Amino acid sequence: CASSFSVGLYEQYF.

Ten or more counts support this clonotype. V gene TRBV29-1 combines with J gene TRBJ2-5, with unresolved D. Between the trimmed V and J ends, which lost 0 bases and 1 base, there was a span of 9 bases. This CDR3 has 14 amino acids. Germline-derived CDR1 and CDR2 are SQVTM and ANQGSEA. The CDR3 DNA sequence: TGCAGCGTTGAAGATCTGGGGTCCCAAGAGACCCAGTACTTC. This codes for CSVEDLGSQETQYF.

The table lists this clonotype with a few counts. CDR3: CASSFGTSTYEQYF. DNA of the CDR3: TGCGCCAGCAGCTTCGGGACTAGTACCTACGAGCAGTACTTC. V is TRBV5-1 and J is TRBJ2-7; 8 positions agree with TRBD2. The CDR3 loop spans 14 amino acids. Losses at the gene ends were 2 bases for V and 2 bases for J; bases not matched to a gene: 3. CDR1 SGHRS and CDR2 YFSETQ come from the germline V gene.

The chain joins TRBV3-1 to TRBJ2-7; unclear D gene. CDR3 length: 13 residues. The V end lost 5 bases, the J end lost 3 bases, and 11 bases lay between the germline ends. Germline V gene sequence: CDR1 LGHDT, CDR2 YNNKEL (reference sequence). The DNA for the CDR3 is TGTGCCAGCAGCAACCGTCCGGGCTACGAGCAGTACTTC. Protein product: CASSNRPGYEQYF.

The genes are TRBV4-1 and TRBJ2-1; 11 bases map to TRBD2. V trimming: 5 bases; J trimming: 8 bases; junction bases outside the gene matches: 14. Germline V CDR1 and CDR2: MGHRA, YSYEKL. This CDR3 has 17 residues. The chain's CDR3 is CASSTHSGGASGDEQFF. DNA of the CDR3: TGCGCCAGCAGCACACATAGCGGGGGGGCCAGTGGGGATGAGCAGTTCTTC.

This clonotype turned up a few times. The rearrangement joins TRBV29-1 to TRBJ2-7; D unclear. V was trimmed by 0 bases and J by 6 bases, leaving 9 bases between them. Germline V lookup: CDR1 SQVTM, CDR2 ANQGSEA. The CDR3 consists of 12 residues. The DNA of the CDR3 is TGCAGCGTTGAAGATCAGCACCTCGAGCAGTACTTC. Translating it yields CSVEDQHLEQYF.

The genes are TRBV4-1 and TRBJ2-1; a possible D gene is TRBD2 (5 bases). V gave up 0 bases and J gave up 2 bases, with 8 bases separating them. The germline V gene encodes CDR1 MGHRA and CDR2 YSYEKL. The CDR3 is 15 residues long. Here the CDR3 DNA reads TGCGCCAGCAGCCAAGAAGACGGGGCCTACAATGAGCAGTTCTTC. It is translated as CASSQEDGAYNEQFF.

This clonotype turned up a few times. The rearrangement links TRBV27 to TRBJ1-2; D may be TRBD1 (5 bases). This CDR3 comprises 15 residues. Germline-derived CDR1 and CDR2 are MNHEY and SMNVEV (reference sequence). Trimming cost V 6 bases and J 0 bases, with 14 bases left between them. For the CDR3, the DNA is TGTGCCAGCAGCCTGGGGGGACTTACTAACTATGGCTACACCTTC. Its translation is CASSLGGLTNYGYTF.

J is TRBJ2-7 and V is TRBV5-1; D gene ambiguous. This CDR3 comprises 12 residues. Trimming took off 0 bases at V and 6 bases at J, with 7 bases between the two ends. From germline, CDR1 is SGHRS and CDR2 YFSETQ. CDR3 in amino acids: CASSLAPSEQYF. CDR3 nucleotides: TGCGCCAGCAGCTTGGCCCCAAGCGAGCAGTACTTC. The whole variable domain, remainder taken from reference TRBV5-1 and TRBJ2-7, is KAGVTQTPRYLIKTRGQQVTLSCSPISGHRSVSWYQQTPGQGLQFLFEYFSETQRNKGNFPGRFSGRQFSNSRSEMNVSTLELGDSALYLCASSLAPSEQYFGPGTRLTVT.

V usage is TRBV6-5 and J usage is TRBJ1-1; D gene unclear. This CDR3 has 14 amino acids. V gave up 4 bases and J gave up 0 bases, with 9 bases separating them. In germline, CDR1 is MNHEY, CDR2 SVGAGI. The CDR3 sequence is CASSLRYLNTEAFF. CDR3 DNA: TGTGCCAGCAGTTTGCGGTACCTGAACACTGAAGCTTTCTTT.

Only one count was recorded for this clonotype. V is TRBV2 and J is TRBJ2-7; 8 bases align to TRBD1. CDR1 is SNHLY and CDR2 is FYNNEI in the germline V gene. This CDR3 region has 16 residues. The V segment lost 6 bases and the J segment 2 bases; nucleotides outside the gene matches: 12. The CDR3 sequence is CASRPQLTGETYEQYF. CDR3 bases: TGTGCCAGCAGACCCCAATTGACAGGGGAAACCTACGAGCAGTACTTC.

In its sample, this clonotype was seen a few times. V gene TRBV15 combines with J gene TRBJ1-6; 8 nucleotides line up with TRBD1. This CDR3 has 15 residues. Trimming took 0 bases from V and 10 from J; bases not matched to a gene: 5. Germline CDR1 is LNHNV and CDR2 is YYDKDF (reference sequence). CDR3: CATSRDAGGISPLHF. The CDR3 DNA reads as TGTGCCACCAGCAGAGATGCAGGGGGCATCTCACCCCTCCACTTT. Full variable domain (outside the CDR3, taken from reference TRBV15 and TRBJ1-6): DAMVIQNPRYQVTQFGKPVTLSCSQTLNHNVMYWYQQKSSQAPKLLFHYYDKDFNNEADTPDNFQSRRPNTSFCFLDIRSPGLGDTAMYLCATSRDAGGISPLHFGNGTRLTVT.

The table lists this clonotype with many counts. This rearrangement joins TRBV20-1 to TRBJ2-7, with 8 nucleotides matching TRBD2. Trimming at V came to 3 bases and at J to 3 bases, leaving 4 bases not matched to a gene. Looked up from germline, CDR1 is DFQATT and CDR2 is SNEGSKA (reference sequence). The CDR3 runs to 13 residues. CDR3 bases: TGCAGTGCTAGTATTACTAGCGGCTACGAGCAGTACTTC. Amino acid sequence: CSASITSGYEQYF.

This clonotype was counted many times. The V gene is TRBV7-9, the J gene TRBJ2-3, with D perhaps matching TRBD1 or TRBD2 (5 bases each). V lost 8 bases and J lost 2, with 8 bases in between. The length of the CDR3 is 12 residues. Looked up from germline, CDR1 is SEHNR and CDR2 is FQNEAQ (reference sequence). The CDR3 here is CASEGYTDTQYF. The CDR3 DNA sequence: TGTGCCAGCGAGGGGTACACAGATACGCAGTATTTT.

The chain carries TRBV19 and TRBJ1-6, with TRBD1 matching 9 bases. The germline V gene has CDR1 LNHDA and CDR2 SQIVND (reference sequence). The CDR3 totals 18 residues. V lost 5 bases to trimming and J lost 12 bases; unmatched junction nucleotides: 20. CDR3 sequence (DNA): TGTGCCAGTAGTCCGGGACAGGGTCCCGCCGGGTGGTGGTTACCCCTCCACTTT. Amino acid sequence: CASSPGQGPAGWWLPLHF.

This clonotype was counted at least ten times. The chain uses TRBV5-5 and TRBJ1-1; 10 positions agree with TRBD1. The CDR3 totals 15 residues. Germline trimming cut 3 bases from V and 3 bases from J; bases unmatched to any gene: 5. Germline loops: CDR1 SGHKS, CDR2 YYEKEE (reference sequence). The CDR3 sequence is CASSWGQGSDTEAFF. The CDR3 DNA sequence: TGTGCCAGCAGCTGGGGACAGGGGAGCGACACTGAAGCTTTCTTT.

This clonotype was recorded many times. This rearrangement joins TRBV4-1 to TRBJ2-7; 8 nucleotides line up with TRBD2. The germline gives CDR1 MGHRA, CDR2 YSYEKL. The CDR3 runs 16 residues. V was clipped by 0 bases and J by 0 bases; unmatched bases: 4. As DNA, the CDR3 is TGCGCCAGCAGCCAAGATTTGACTAGCGCCTCCTACGAGCAGTACTTC. Its protein product is CASSQDLTSASYEQYF.

This clonotype has more than one count but fewer than ten. V usage is TRBV10-3 and J usage is TRBJ1-1; D is possibly TRBD1 (5 bases). Trimming removed 0 bases at V and 7 bases at J, with 12 bases between. In germline, CDR1 is ENHRY, CDR2 SYGVKD. The CDR3 is 14 residues long. The CDR3 DNA sequence: TGTGCCATCAGTGAGTCGGGGCTTAGGATTGAAGCTTTCTTT. It codes for CAISESGLRIEAFF.

This clonotype has more than one count but fewer than ten. This sequence joins TRBV21-1 and TRBJ2-3; the table calls TRBD1, which could not be checked here. TRBV21-1 is assigned pseudogene status. This CDR3 is built from 15 residues. CDR3 bases: TGTGCCAGCAGCAAAGGAGGGGTGATGACAGATACGCAGTATTTT. This gives the protein CASSKGGVMTDTQYF.

V and J are TRBV29-1 and TRBJ1-1; maybe TRBD1 (6 bases). Germline V gene data show CDR1 as SQVTM and CDR2 as ANQGSEA. This CDR3 spans 12 amino acids. V lost 6 bases and J 3 bases, leaving 11 bases between the germline ends. CDR3 region: CSVLGQYTEAFF. Here the CDR3 DNA reads TGCAGCGTCCTCGGACAGTACACTGAAGCTTTCTTT.

This clonotype was recorded a few times. The chain couples TRBV9 to TRBJ2-3; 13 positions match TRBD2. Germline V gene data show CDR1 as SGDLS and CDR2 as YYNGEE. With 0 bases clipped from V and 0 bases from J, the junction kept 4 bases outside the gene matches. CDR3 length equals 18 residues. The DNA for the CDR3 is TGTGCCAGCAGCGTAGTGGGGACTAGCGGGACTAGCACAGATACGCAGTATTTT. Translating it yields CASSVVGTSGTSTDTQYF. Filled out from reference TRBV9 and TRBJ2-3, the complete variable domain reads DSGVTQTPKHLITATGQRVTLRCSPRSGDLSVYWYQQSLDQGLQFLIQYYNGEERAKGNILERFSAQQFPDLHSELNLSSLELGDSALYFCASSVVGTSGTSTDTQYFGPGTRLTVL.

This clonotype was picked up many times. J is TRBJ2-3 and V is TRBV18; D uncertain. V dropped 6 bases and J dropped 1 base, with 5 bases sitting between them. Per the germline V gene, CDR1 is KGHSH and CDR2 is LQKENI. CDR3 size: 12 residues. The CDR3 loop reads CASSTGTDTQYF. The CDR3 DNA is TGTGCCAGCTCTACGGGCACAGATACGCAGTATTTT. Drawing the rest from reference TRBV18 and TRBJ2-3, the complete variable domain is NAGVMQNPRHLVRRRGQEARLRCSPMKGHSHVYWYRQLPEEGLKFMVYLQKENIIDESGMPKERFSAEFPKEGPSILRIQQVVRGDSAAYFCASSTGTDTQYFGPGTRLTVL.

This sequence joins TRBV3-1 and TRBJ2-1; TRBD2 might be the D (7 bases). Per germline, CDR1 LGHDT and CDR2 YNNKEL (reference sequence). The germline V and J ends were trimmed by 6 bases and 8 bases, with 23 bases remaining between them. The CDR3 spans 16 residues. Here the CDR3 DNA reads TGTGCCAGCAGTTTCAGGGGATCCACTAGCGTGCATGAGCAGTTCTTC. It yields the protein CASSFRGSTSVHEQFF.

The table lists this clonotype with many counts. The V and J genes are TRBV4-1 and TRBJ2-7; TRBD2 matches 9 bases. In germline, CDR1 is MGHRA, CDR2 YSYEKL. This CDR3 is 13 amino acids long. The ends lost 3 bases at V and 3 bases at J; junction bases unmatched: 0. CDR3: CASSQTSGYEQYF. The CDR3 DNA is TGCGCCAGCAGCCAGACTAGCGGCTACGAGCAGTACTTC.

This CDR3 reads CASSYYDSGETQYF. DNA for the CDR3: TGTGCCAGCAGTTATTATGACTCAGGAGAGACCCAGTACTTC. J is TRBJ2-5 and V is TRBV12-3 or TRBV12-4; D gene uncertain. CDR3 size: 14 residues. Deletions cut 4 bases from V and 4 bases from J, with 13 bases between.

The chain is built from TRBV20-1 and TRBJ2-3; D gene unclear. Germline-derived CDR1 and CDR2 are DFQATT and SNEGSKA (reference sequence). Trimming left V 1 base short and J 2 bases short, with 7 bases between. The CDR3 has 13 amino acids. CDR3 bases: TGCAGTGCTAGAGGGCCAGACACAGATACGCAGTATTTT. As protein: CSARGPDTDTQYF.